These 30 T cell receptor beta chains share one sample of origin, sequenced in a study of T cells expressing NK-cell markers. TCRdb processed the 5' RACE reads again and assigns one entry to each CDR3 protein, with no DNA. The sample totals 500,000 to 700,000 distinct CDR3 sequences. Sample: blood T cells: a sorted CD56 or NKG2C T cell subset, CD4+ or CD8+ T cells, or bulk PBMC T cells (not recorded which). The receptors stem from a young man in good health.

The chain combines TRBV7-9 with TRBJ2-6; TCRdb reports TRBD1, a call that lacks DNA to check it against. The CDR3 has 16 amino acids. Germline lookup yields CDR1 SEHNR and CDR2 FQNEAQ (reference sequence). CDR3 amino acids: CASSPSTGVGANVLTF.

This sequence joins TRBV4-3 and TRBJ1-1. CDR1 is LGHNA, CDR2 YSLEER, per germline. This CDR3 comprises 14 residues. The CDR3 reads CASSQEWTFPEAFF.

The rearrangement uses TRBV18 and TRBJ2-1. From germline, CDR1 is KGHSH and CDR2 LQKENI. This CDR3 has 14 amino acids. CDR3 sequence reads: CASSPPSAYNEQFF.

The V call is TRBV29-1, the J call TRBJ1-2; TCRdb reports TRBD1, a call that lacks DNA to check it against. The CDR3 is 13 amino acids. Looked up from germline, CDR1 is SQVTM and CDR2 is ANQGSEA. This CDR3 is CSVATGTSKGYTF.

The chain couples TRBV18 to TRBJ1-2; TCRdb reports TRBD1, a call that lacks DNA to check it against. This CDR3 has 12 residues. Germline V gives CDR1 KGHSH, CDR2 LQKENI. The chain's CDR3 is CASSPTGGGYTF.

The V gene is TRBV7-9, the J gene TRBJ1-1; TCRdb lists TRBD1, though no DNA is available to test this call. The CDR3 runs 15 residues. CDR1 is SEHNR and CDR2 is FQNEAQ in the germline V gene (reference sequence). CDR3 sequence reads: CASSGYRVGNTEAFF.

The chain links TRBV7-2 to TRBJ2-3. The CDR3 extends over 15 amino acids. Germline V gene lookup returns CDR1 SGHTA and CDR2 FQGNSA. The CDR3: CASSLVGSSTDTQYF.

V gene TRBV7-2 combines with J gene TRBJ2-4; TCRdb reports TRBD1, a call that lacks DNA to check it against. The CDR3 is 13 residues long. Germline assignment: CDR1 SGHTA and CDR2 FQGNSA. The CDR3: CASSGRVSNIQYF.

CDR3 residues: CSAGPGTDTQYF. The chain carries TRBV29-1 and TRBJ2-3; the D call of TRBD2 rests on TCRdb alone, since no DNA is present to check it. CDR1 is SQVTM and CDR2 is ANQGSEA in the germline V gene. This CDR3 is 12 amino acids long.

This chain connects TRBV3-1 to TRBJ2-1; TCRdb indicates TRBD2, and absent DNA this call remains unverified. The CDR3 spans 22 residues. Germline V CDR1 and CDR2: LGHDT, YNNKEL (reference sequence). CDR3 amino acids: CASSQEYLVGTSGRSLGHEQFF.

The rearrangement joins TRBV4-3 to TRBJ2-7; TCRdb's D call of TRBD2 is untestable without DNA. Germline CDR1 is LGHNA and CDR2 is YSLEER. CDR3 length: 13 amino acids. CDR3: CASRGGRASEQYF.

The chain has TRBV7-2 and TRBJ1-1; the D call from TCRdb, TRBD1, cannot be confirmed without DNA. The CDR3 is made up of 14 amino acids. Looked up from germline, CDR1 is SGHTA and CDR2 is FQGNSA. CDR3: CASSLEWGAWEAFF.

The chain combines TRBV6-5 with TRBJ2-3; the TRBD2 assignment by TCRdb is unverifiable without DNA. The CDR3 extends over 15 amino acids. Germline CDR1 and CDR2: MNHEY and SVGAGI. The CDR3 sequence is CATKIVGLYTDTQYF.

V usage is TRBV12-3 or TRBV12-4 and J usage is TRBJ2-1; the TRBD2 assignment by TCRdb is unverifiable without DNA. The CDR3 totals 13 residues. CDR3 protein: CASSGRAQNEQFF.

The CDR3 reads CASSQELQGAKKLFF. The chain employs TRBV4-3 and TRBJ1-4; as DNA is missing, the TRBD1 call by TCRdb cannot be tested. Germline V CDR1 and CDR2: LGHNA, YSLEER. This CDR3 comprises 15 residues.

The chain carries TRBV24-1 and TRBJ2-3; TCRdb gives TRBD1 as the D gene, but with no DNA this cannot be confirmed. Germline V gene lookup returns CDR1 KGHDR and CDR2 SFDVKD. This CDR3 has 15 amino acids. Here the CDR3 reads CATSETVDNTDTQYF.

The CDR3: CASSSGTGGGTDTQYF. V is TRBV7-2 and J is TRBJ2-3; TCRdb lists TRBD1, though no DNA is available to test this call. In germline, CDR1 is SGHTA, CDR2 FQGNSA. CDR3 length: 16 residues.

The J gene is TRBJ2-3, the V gene TRBV7-7; the D call of TRBD2 rests on TCRdb alone, since no DNA is present to check it. The CDR3 is 16 amino acids. CDR1 is SSHAT and CDR2 is FNYEAQ in the germline V gene (reference sequence). The CDR3 here is CASSLLAGGPADTQYF. The full variable domain, with the rest looked up from reference TRBV7-7 and TRBJ2-3, is GAGVSQSPRYKVTKRGQDVTLRCDPISSHATLYWYQQALGQGPEFLTYFNYEAQPDKSGLPSDRFSAERPEGSISTLTIQRTEQRDSAMYRCASSLLAGGPADTQYFGPGTRLTVL.

The rearrangement uses TRBV9 and TRBJ2-4; TCRdb's D call of TRBD1 is untestable without DNA. Germline CDR1 SGDLS, CDR2 YYNGEE. CDR3 length equals 16 residues. The CDR3 loop reads CASSVDPGSTKNIQYF.

The chain uses TRBV12-3 or TRBV12-4 and TRBJ2-7; TCRdb indicates TRBD2, and absent DNA this call remains unverified. The CDR3 totals 14 residues. The CDR3 loop reads CASTIILGSYEQYF.

J is TRBJ2-7 and V is TRBV20-1; TCRdb reports TRBD1, a call that lacks DNA to check it against. Per germline, CDR1 DFQATT and CDR2 SNEGSKA (reference sequence). This CDR3 is built from 15 residues. CDR3 protein: CSASKGAGVAYEQYF.

This chain joins TRBV20-1 and TRBJ2-3; the D call from TCRdb, TRBD1, cannot be confirmed without DNA. Germline V CDR1 and CDR2: DFQATT, SNEGSKA (reference sequence). CDR3 length: 14 amino acids. The CDR3: CSARGKGGTDTQYF.

The gene calls are TRBV7-2 and TRBJ1-6. Germline lookup yields CDR1 SGHTA and CDR2 FQGNSA. CDR3 length equals 13 residues. CDR3 sequence: CASSSDRAGPLHF. The variable domain in full, with the rest retrieved from reference TRBV7-2 and TRBJ1-6, is GAGVSQSPSNKVTEKGKDVELRCDPISGHTALYWYRQSLGQGLEFLIYFQGNSAPDKSGLPSDRFSAERTGGSVSTLTIQRTQQEDSAVYLCASSSDRAGPLHFGNGTRLTVT.

The J gene is TRBJ2-1, the V gene TRBV7-3; TCRdb's assignment of TRBD2 cannot be checked, as there is no DNA. Per germline, CDR1 SGHTA and CDR2 FQGTGA. The CDR3 sequence is 14 residues long. CDR3 sequence: CASSLSRERNEQFF.

CDR3 residues: CASSHGLGPGGEQFF. This chain joins TRBV5-1 and TRBJ2-1; TCRdb reports TRBD2, a call that lacks DNA to check it against. The CDR3 sequence is 15 residues long. The germline V gene has CDR1 SGHRS and CDR2 YFSETQ.

J is TRBJ2-1 and V is TRBV24-1; TCRdb lists TRBD1, though no DNA is available to test this call. CDR1 and CDR2 from the germline V gene are KGHDR and SFDVKD. The CDR3 has 14 residues. CDR3 protein: CATSDSTGRNEQFF.

The chain recombines TRBV7-9 with TRBJ2-7; the TCRdb call, TRBD2, lacks DNA for checking. The germline CDR1 and CDR2 sequences are SEHNR and FQNEAQ (reference sequence). CDR3 length: 17 amino acids. CDR3 loop: CASSLAWTPRESYEQYF.

J is TRBJ1-2 and V is TRBV12-3 or TRBV12-4; TCRdb indicates TRBD1, and absent DNA this call remains unverified. The length of the CDR3 is 14 residues. The CDR3 here is CASSRTAQGYGYTF.

This sequence joins TRBV29-1 and TRBJ1-2; TCRdb's D gene call, TRBD1, goes unchecked for lack of DNA. The germline V gene has CDR1 SQVTM and CDR2 ANQGSEA. The CDR3 length is 16 residues. The CDR3 here is CSSRGLTGGADYGYTF.

The chain employs TRBV20-1 and TRBJ2-1; without DNA, the TCRdb call of TRBD1 cannot be checked. The CDR3 loop spans 13 amino acids. Germline V gene data show CDR1 as DFQATT and CDR2 as SNEGSKA (reference sequence). The chain's CDR3 is CSAPRGLNNEQFF.